The 9 T cell receptor beta chains below come from one sample, sequenced in a study of vaccination and CD4 T cells after COVID-19. Sequencing of the DNA from cultured CD4+ T cells was carried out with the Oncomine TCR Beta short-read assay. Using its own MiXCR run on the PCR reads, TCRdb lists one record per CDR3 protein. Altogether 4,000 to 5,000 distinct CDR3 sequences are present, 68% being singletons, with the ten largest covering under 30%. Which antigens these TCRs recognize remains unknown. As to treatment: approximately 10-day PBMC culture with coronavirus spike peptide pools or control peptides (ViraFEST assay). Sequencing input: CD4+ T cells from blood, cultured in vitro. These receptors originate from a human donor who had recovered from COVID-19.

The genes are TRBV7-2 and TRBJ2-3; 8 bases agree with TRBD1. V lost 3 bases and J lost 4; bases outside the gene matches: 3. Germline values: CDR1 SGHTA, CDR2 FQGNSA. The CDR3 runs 14 residues. The CDR3 sequence: CASSLTGVSDTQYF. The CDR3, as DNA: TGTGCCAGCAGCTTGACAGGGGTCTCAGATACGCAGTATTTT.

This sequence joins TRBV6-1 and TRBJ1-6; D not resolved. Germline V gene data show CDR1 as MNHNS and CDR2 as SASEGT. V lost 6 bases, J lost 17 bases, and 14 bases lay in between. The CDR3 length is 11 residues. CDR3 in DNA: TGTGCCAGCAGAATTGGCCAGGTCTTCCACTTT. As protein: CASRIGQVFHF.

V usage is TRBV20-1 and J usage is TRBJ1-2; D is unresolved. The CDR3 extends over 13 amino acids. Trimming removed 6 bases at V and 2 bases at J, with 13 bases between. The germline gives CDR1 DFQATT, CDR2 SNEGSKA (reference sequence). The CDR3 spells CSAIHESNYGYTF. The CDR3, as DNA: TGCAGTGCAATTCACGAGAGCAACTATGGCTACACCTTC.

The V and J genes are TRBV19 and TRBJ1-1; D remains ambiguous. CDR1 is LNHDA and CDR2 is SQIVND in the germline V gene (reference sequence). The CDR3 is 13 amino acids. V lost 10 bases to trimming and J lost 0 bases, with 12 bases between them. CDR3 bases: TGTGCCACCCGGTCGCGGATGAACACTGAAGCTTTCTTT. Its protein product is CATRSRMNTEAFF.

The V call is TRBV7-9, the J call TRBJ1-2; D is uncertain. Germline CDR1 reads SEHNR; CDR2 reads FQNEAQ (reference sequence). The CDR3 sequence is 13 residues long. The V gene lost 1 base and the J gene lost 5 bases, with 8 bases spanning the gap. The CDR3 nucleotides are TGTGCCAGCAGCTTAGTCTTCCGGTATGGCTACACCTTC. It is translated as CASSLVFRYGYTF. Using reference TRBV7-9 and TRBJ1-2 for the parts outside the CDR3, the full variable domain is DTGVSQNPRHKITKRGQNVTFRCDPISEHNRLYWYRQTLGQGPEFLTYFQNEAQLEKSRLLSDRFSAERPKGSFSTLEIQRTEQGDSAMYLCASSLVFRYGYTFGSGTRLTVV.

CDR3 sequence (DNA): TGTGCCCTACGGACAGGGTACATGAACACTGAAGCTTTCTTT. It yields the protein CALRTGYMNTEAFF. The rearrangement uses TRBV10-3 and TRBJ1-1; TRBD1 matches at 8 bases. Trimming at V came to 11 bases and at J to 0 bases, leaving 8 bases not matched to a gene. CDR1 is ENHRY, CDR2 SYGVKD, per germline. This CDR3 has 14 amino acids.

In the case of this clonotype: Just one base apart from a much larger clone, this may be a read error. V gene TRBV20-1 combines with J gene TRBJ1-6; D is perhaps TRBD1 (5 bases). Germline CDR1 reads DFQATT; CDR2 reads SNEGSKA (reference sequence). V was pared by 2 bases and J by 5 bases, with 19 bases between. This CDR3 comprises 17 residues. The DNA of the CDR3 is TGCAGTGCTAGAAATCTGGGGACGACGGGGAATAATTCACCCCTCCACTTT. Amino acid sequence: CSARNLGTTGNNSPLHF.

This chain connects TRBV20-1 to TRBJ2-5, with a weak D call TRBD1 (6 bases). V dropped 6 bases and J dropped 1 base, with 12 bases sitting between them. CDR3 length: 13 residues. Germline lookup yields CDR1 DFQATT and CDR2 SNEGSKA (reference sequence). The CDR3 nucleotides are TGCAGTGCCCCGATGGGGGCCCAAGAGACCCAGTACTTC. This gives the protein CSAPMGAQETQYF.

This clonotype was counted only a few times. The V call is TRBV7-2, the J call TRBJ1-1; the D is unclear. There are 15 residues in the CDR3. Germline V gene sequence: CDR1 SGHTA, CDR2 FQGNSA. V was shortened by 1 base and J by 7 bases, with 16 bases between the two germline ends. CDR3 in DNA: TGTGCCAGCAGCTTAGACCGGACTGGGGTGAGTGAAGCTTTCTTT. As protein: CASSLDRTGVSEAFF.